The rows below give T cell receptor beta chains drawn from one sample of a study of human T cells and chemical hapten exposure. TCRdb reanalysed the RACE reads using MiXCR and keeps one entry per CDR3 protein. The sample shows 60,000 to 70,000 distinct CDR3 sequences, roughly 9.7% of them seen only once. The sequenced sample was whole blood, obtained in connection with sensitization to the hapten diphenylcyclopropenone (DPC). The origin of the receptors is a woman between 45 and 60 years old with alopecia areata. Some clones in this sample may be carry-over from other donors' samples. Both conserved end residues are part of each CDR3. D genes are given only for firm matches. Expanded clones get a size class; other rows say once, few or many, or leave the size out.

j_call clone_size v_call d_call cdr3_nt cdr3_aa
TRBJ2-1 many TRBV7-2 TRBD2 TGTGCCAGCAGCTTATCTGGGACTAGCTTTAATGAGCAGTTCTTC CASSLSGTSFNEQFF
TRBJ2-1 . TRBV24-1 TRBD2 TGTGCCACCAGCGGACTAGCGGGGGGGATACATGAGCAGTTCTTC CATSGLAGGIHEQFF
TRBJ2-7 few TRBV27 . TGTGCCAGCAGTCCCCAGCTAGCGCGCTCCTACGAGCAGTACTTC CASSPQLARSYEQYF
TRBJ2-3 . TRBV11-2 . TGTGCCAACAGCTTACGGGGTGGAGATACGCAGTATTTT CANSLRGGDTQYF
TRBJ2-1 . TRBV20-1 . TGCAGTGCTAGCTTCTCTGGAAATGAGCAGTTCTTC CSASFSGNEQFF
TRBJ2-2 many TRBV5-6 . TGTGCCAGCAGCTTGGTACAGAGCACCGGGGAGCTGTTTTTT CASSLVQSTGELFF
TRBJ2-3 many TRBV20-1 . TGCAGTGCCCGCAGGGAGGCTAGCACAGATACGCAGTATTTT CSARREASTDTQYF
TRBJ2-4 . TRBV30 . TGTGCCTGGAGGGAGATTGGCAAAAACATTCAGTACTTC CAWREIGKNIQYF
TRBJ1-3 many TRBV3-1 . TGTGCCAGCAGCCAAGCAAGCGCCGGGATGTGGTCCGGAAACACCATATATTTT CASSQASAGMWSGNTIYF
TRBJ1-2 . TRBV18 . TGTGCCAGCTCACAAGGACGAGGAGGGTATGGCTACACCTTC CASSQGRGGYGYTF
TRBJ1-5 many TRBV6-1 . TGTGCCAGCAGTGACAGTGACAATCAGCCCCAGCATTTT CASSDSDNQPQHF
TRBJ2-7 . TRBV28 . TGTGCCAGCAGTTTAACCTCAGCGGGCAAATACGAGCAGTACTTC CASSLTSAGKYEQYF
TRBJ1-2 many TRBV7-9 . TGTGCCAGCAGCTTAGTTGAGATCCTCGGAGGCTATGGCTACACCTTC CASSLVEILGGYGYTF
TRBJ2-7 . TRBV2 TRBD1 TGTGCCAGCAGGAGGACAGGGGGCAGCTACGAGCAGTACTTC CASRRTGGSYEQYF
TRBJ2-7 . TRBV27 TRBD1 TGTGCCAGCACCCGGACAGGGACAATCTACGAGCAGTACTTC CASTRTGTIYEQYF
TRBJ2-1 few TRBV18 . TGTGCCAGCTCCGGACATAGGGGCGATGAGCAGTTCTTC CASSGHRGDEQFF
TRBJ1-2 . TRBV12-3/TRBV12-4 TRBD1 TGTGCCAGCAGTCCACAGGGGGCCGACTATGGCTACACCTTC CASSPQGADYGYTF
TRBJ2-3 . TRBV18 . TGTGCCAGCTCACCCCCAGGTGGAGATACGCAGTATTTT CASSPPGGDTQYF
TRBJ2-7 few TRBV5-1 . TGCGCCAGCAGCCTGGGCTCCGATGCCTTTACCTACGAGCAGTACTTC CASSLGSDAFTYEQYF
TRBJ2-5 many TRBV20-1 TRBD1 TGCAGTGCTATTCCCGGACAGGGCCCAGAGACCCAGTACTTC CSAIPGQGPETQYF
TRBJ1-3 . TRBV5-1 TRBD1 TGCGCCAGCAGCCAACACAACACGGGACAGGGTTCTGGAAACACCATATATTTT CASSQHNTGQGSGNTIYF
TRBJ1-2 few TRBV27 TRBD1 TGTGCCAGCAGTGTTCAGGGGGCCTATGGCTACACCTTC CASSVQGAYGYTF
TRBJ1-5 . TRBV5-1 . TGCGCCAGCAGCTTCCCGCCCGCGGATTATAGCAATCAGCCCCAGCATTTT CASSFPPADYSNQPQHF
TRBJ1-5 . TRBV28 . TGTGCCAGCAGTTTAGTAGCTAGCAATCAGCCCCAGCATTTT CASSLVASNQPQHF
TRBJ1-1 few TRBV14 . TGTGCCAGCAGCCAAGATAGACAGAGCAACACTGAAGCTTTCTTT CASSQDRQSNTEAFF
TRBJ2-7 many TRBV20-1 . TGCAGTGCCGGGGGAAAGGGATCCTACGAGCAGTACTTC CSAGGKGSYEQYF
TRBJ2-7 many TRBV20-1 . TGCAGTGCGAGGGGAAGGAAGGACCACGAGCAGTACTTC CSARGRKDHEQYF
TRBJ2-1 few TRBV4-3 . TGCGCCAGCAGCCAAGACTGGCTAGCATATGAGCAGTTCTTC CASSQDWLAYEQFF
TRBJ1-5 many TRBV27 TRBD1 TGTGCCAGCAGTATCCAGGGGGGGTATGGCAATCAGCCCCAGCATTTT CASSIQGGYGNQPQHF
TRBJ2-3 . TRBV2 TRBD2 TGTGCCCTGGGTGGGCCGGGAGGAACAGATACGCAGTATTTT CALGGPGGTDTQYF
TRBJ2-3 . TRBV20-1 . TGCAGTGCTAGAGATTTTCAGTTCACAGATACGCAGTATTTT CSARDFQFTDTQYF
TRBJ2-1 many TRBV7-8 . TGTGCCAGCAGCGTACAGCTAGTTCCAAATGAGCAGTTCTTC CASSVQLVPNEQFF
TRBJ2-2 many TRBV3-1 TRBD2 TGTGCCAGCAGCCCCCCATGGGGGGGAGACGGATTCACCGGGGAGCTGTTTTTT CASSPPWGGDGFTGELFF
TRBJ1-2 few TRBV28 . TGTGCCAGCAGTTTAGAGGTGTCCGGCTACACCTTC CASSLEVSGYTF
TRBJ2-7 few TRBV30 . TGTGCCTGGGGTCACAGGGTGCGGCAGTACTTC CAWGHRVRQYF
TRBJ2-7 many TRBV18 . TGTGCCAGCTCACCAGCGAGGGGCGGTACCTACGAGCAGTACTTC CASSPARGGTYEQYF
TRBJ2-2 few TRBV20-1 TRBD2 TGCAGTGCTAGAGCTAGCGGGAGGTCTACCGGGGAGCTGTTTTTT CSARASGRSTGELFF
TRBJ1-2 many TRBV6-6 . TGTGCCAGCAGTTTGGACAGTACCCTCTATGGCTACACCTTC CASSLDSTLYGYTF
TRBJ2-7 many TRBV7-2 . TGTGCCAGCAGCACGGTAGGGGGAGAGGCCTACGAGCAGTACTTC CASSTVGGEAYEQYF
TRBJ1-1 few TRBV7-6 . TGTGCCAGCAGCTTAGCGGGTAGGGCTGAAGCTTTCTTT CASSLAGRAEAFF
TRBJ2-6 . TRBV12-3/TRBV12-4 . TGTGCCAGCAGTTCCCATGAGGCTGGGGCCAACGTCCTGACTTTC CASSSHEAGANVLTF
TRBJ1-6 . TRBV5-5 . TGTGCCAGCAATAGGGGGGGAATCTATAATTCACCCCTCCACTTT CASNRGGIYNSPLHF
TRBJ1-2 many TRBV20-1 TRBD1 TGCAGTGCTAACAATCAAGGGACAGCCTTCCGCTACACCTTC CSANNQGTAFRYTF
TRBJ2-1 . TRBV12-3/TRBV12-4 TRBD2 TGTGCCAGCAGTTTGACTAGCGGGGACTACAATGAGCAGTTCTTC CASSLTSGDYNEQFF
TRBJ1-5 . TRBV7-9 TRBD1 TGTGCCAGCAGCGGGACAGAGAATCAGCCCCAGCATTTT CASSGTENQPQHF
TRBJ1-1 . TRBV27 TRBD1 TGTGCCAGCAGTCGACCGGACAGGACGCACACTGAAGCTTTCTTT CASSRPDRTHTEAFF
TRBJ2-7 many TRBV7-9 TRBD1 TGTGCCAGCAGCTCCGAGGACAGGGTGGCCTACGAGCAGTACTTC CASSSEDRVAYEQYF
TRBJ1-2 . TRBV7-2 TRBD1 TGTGCCAGCAGCTTAATTGGACAGGGAAGAGGCTACACCTTC CASSLIGQGRGYTF